The present T cell receptor beta chain was sequenced within a study of control samples from healthy donors and cancer patients. Generated by immunoSEQ multiplex PCR, the TCRdb table keeps only in-frame clones and is missing some. The sample records about 160,000 clones, approximately 96% being singletons. The CDR3 is 16 residues long. Trimming removed 0 bases at V and 7 bases at J, with 19 bases between. Germline CDR1 SGHDT, CDR2 YYEEEE. The receptor's source is a young woman in good health. This chain connects TRBV5-6 to TRBJ2-5, with a weak D call TRBD1 (6 bases). The sample was blood. The CDR3 region is CASSLAQNRALGTQYF. The CDR3 DNA sequence: TGTGCCAGCAGCTTGGCCCAAAACAGGGCCTTAGGGACCCAGTACTTC.